These 21 T cell receptor beta chains were all obtained from the same sample, sequenced in a study of blood T cell repertoires in COVID-19. Here immunoSEQ multiplex PCR was the method, and the copy in TCRdb shows in-frame clones only, minus some. The table includes over 200,000 clones, 70% to 90% detected once. Material for sequencing was peripheral blood. These receptors were obtained from a man in his fifties or sixties with COVID-19, enrolled during active disease.

This clone was observed once. The chain carries TRBV7-2 and TRBJ1-1; TRBD1 is a possible D gene (6 bases). Trimming left V 2 bases short and J 4 bases short, with 11 bases between. The V gene's germline CDR1 is SGHTA and CDR2 FQGNSA. CDR3 length equals 14 residues. The CDR3, as DNA: TGTGCCAGCAGCTTATACAGGGCCCCCACTGAAGCTTTCTTT. Translation: CASSLYRAPTEAFF.

There are a few counts of this clone. The chain recombines TRBV7-9 with TRBJ2-5; D not resolved. CDR3 length: 14 residues. With 2 bases removed from V and 0 bases from J, the gap between germline ends came to 7 bases. From germline, CDR1 is SEHNR and CDR2 FQNEAQ (reference sequence). The CDR3 DNA reads TGTGCCAGCAGCTTACTACCAAACCAAGAGACCCAGTACTTC. Translating gives CASSLLPNQETQYF.

This clone was detected only a few times. This chain connects TRBV6-5 to TRBJ1-2, with 8 bases that match TRBD1. The CDR3 spans 14 residues. The trim removed 5 bases at V and 0 bases at J, leaving 2 bases unmatched. Germline CDR1 and CDR2: MNHEY and SVGAGI. The CDR3 loop is CASSQGAANYGYTF. CDR3 in DNA: TGTGCCAGCAGTCAGGGGGCAGCTAACTATGGCTACACCTTC.

V usage is TRBV29-1 and J usage is TRBJ2-1, with 10 nucleotides matching TRBD2. CDR3 length: 15 residues. Trimming cost V 5 bases and J 13 bases; bases outside gene matches: 17. CDR1 SQVTM and CDR2 ANQGSEA come from the germline V gene. The CDR3 sequence: CSVTAAASGRFKQFF. CDR3 sequence (DNA): TGCAGCGTTACCGCAGCGGCTAGCGGGAGATTCAAACAGTTCTTC.

DNA of the CDR3: TGTGCCAGCAGCCGGTCAGGGGGCGCGGGCACTGAAGCTTTCTTT. Translating it yields CASSRSGGAGTEAFF. V usage is TRBV3-1 (or the pseudogene TRBV3-2) and J usage is TRBJ1-1, with 8 bases aligning to TRBD1. CDR3 length equals 15 residues. Germline V gives CDR1 LGHDT, CDR2 YNNKEL (reference sequence). The J segment lost 4 bases and the V segment lost 4 bases, leaving 8 bases of the junction unmatched.

This chain connects TRBV6-5 to TRBJ2-2, with D possibly TRBD2 on 5 matching bases. The CDR3 spans 13 residues. Germline V CDR1 and CDR2: MNHEY, SVGAGI. Deletions cut 6 bases from V and 1 base from J, with 6 bases between. CDR3 in amino acids: CASRGVNTGELFF. In DNA, the CDR3 is TGTGCCAGCAGGGGAGTGAACACCGGGGAGCTGTTTTTT.

The chain employs TRBV5-1 and TRBJ1-3; 9 bases are shared with TRBD1. The CDR3 spans 16 residues. The germline CDR1 and CDR2 sequences are SGHRS and YFSETQ. V gave up 4 bases and J gave up 3 bases; unmatched junction bases: 8. The CDR3 here is CASSAFTGGGGNTIYF. The CDR3 nucleotides read TGCGCCAGCAGCGCATTCACAGGGGGCGGTGGAAACACCATATATTTT.

The rearrangement joins TRBV16 to TRBJ2-7; 10 positions match TRBD1. CDR3 size: 16 residues. CDR1 is KGHSY and CDR2 is FQNENV in the germline V gene. The V and J ends lost 0 bases and 4 bases, in that order; junction bases with no gene match: 6. For the CDR3, the DNA is TGTGCCAGCAGCCAATCGACGACAGGGGGCGGGTACGAGCAGTACTTC. Amino acids: CASSQSTTGGGYEQYF.

The CDR3 sequence: CASSLGRGGWATNEKLFF. Here the CDR3 DNA reads TGTGCCAGCAGCTTAGGGCGGGGCGGATGGGCAACTAATGAAAAACTGTTTTTT. J is TRBJ1-4 and V is TRBV7-8; D possibly corresponds to TRBD1 (5 bases). Per germline, CDR1 SGHVS and CDR2 FQNEAQ. This CDR3 spans 18 amino acids. Trimming pared 1 base from V and 0 bases from J, leaving 15 bases between.

The chain combines TRBV18 with TRBJ1-2; perhaps TRBD1 as D (6 bases). Germline V gives CDR1 KGHSH, CDR2 LQKENI. CDR3 length equals 14 residues. V was trimmed by 9 bases and J by 4 bases, leaving 18 bases between them. In DNA form, the CDR3 reads TGTGCCAGTTTCTCCGGACAGCTTCTCTATGGCTACACCTTC. Its translation is CASFSGQLLYGYTF.

The chain employs TRBV30 and TRBJ2-3, with 9 bases aligning to TRBD2. The J segment lost 3 bases and the V segment lost 1 base, leaving 5 bases of the junction unmatched. Germline loops: CDR1 GTSNPN, CDR2 SVGIG (reference sequence). The CDR3 spans 15 residues. The CDR3 sequence is CAWSGPAGGTDTQYF. As DNA, the CDR3 is TGTGCCTGGAGTGGGCCAGCGGGGGGTACAGATACGCAGTATTTT.

V and J are TRBV10-1 and TRBJ2-7; 10 bases map to TRBD1. The CDR3 spans 16 residues. V was pared by 4 bases and J by 6 bases, with 12 bases of the junction left unmatched. CDR1 and CDR2 from the germline V gene are WNHNN and SYGVQD (reference sequence). CDR3 loop: CASSGKGTGDVVEQYF. The DNA for the CDR3 is TGCGCCAGCAGTGGAAAAGGGACAGGGGATGTGGTCGAGCAGTACTTC.

This chain connects TRBV29-1 to TRBJ1-1; D perhaps matches TRBD1 (6 bases). The V end lost 4 bases, the J end lost 5 bases, and 14 bases lay between the germline ends. Germline V gene sequence: CDR1 SQVTM, CDR2 ANQGSEA. This CDR3 has 13 amino acids. CDR3 in DNA: TGCAGCGTTGCACAGGGATGGGGAACTGAAGCTTTCTTT. Translating it yields CSVAQGWGTEAFF.

The chain links TRBV28 to TRBJ1-5; TRBD1 is a possible D gene (5 bases). The CDR3 covers 15 residues. Germline lookup yields CDR1 MDHEN and CDR2 SYDVKM. Trimming shortened V by 6 bases and J by 6 bases, and 18 bases separated the two germline ends. The CDR3 coding sequence is TGTGCCAGCAGCGCACAGGTGAATCTAGGTCAGCCCCAGCATTTT. Protein sequence: CASSAQVNLGQPQHF.

This clone was observed a handful of times. The V call is TRBV3-1 (or the pseudogene TRBV3-2), the J call TRBJ1-2; possibly TRBD1 for D (6 bases). V lost 3 bases to trimming and J lost 7 bases, with 18 bases between them. The CDR3 extends over 15 amino acids. Per the germline V gene, CDR1 is LGHDT and CDR2 is YNNKEL (reference sequence). The CDR3 is CASSHLQGLGGGYTF. CDR3 DNA sequence: TGTGCCAGCAGCCACCTACAGGGCTTGGGTGGTGGCTACACCTTC.

This chain links TRBV27 with TRBJ2-6; D remains unclear. The CDR3 sequence is 16 residues long. Trimming cost V 3 bases and J 0 bases, with 9 bases left between them. Germline V gene data show CDR1 as MNHEY and CDR2 as SMNVEV (reference sequence). The DNA of the CDR3 is TGTGCCAGCAGTTTTTACGTAGACTCTGGGGCCAACGTCCTGACTTTC. Translating gives CASSFYVDSGANVLTF.

The chain uses TRBV7-9 and TRBJ1-2, with unresolved D. The CDR3 is 11 amino acids. The germline V and J ends were trimmed by 5 bases and 8 bases, with 9 bases remaining between them. CDR1 is SEHNR, CDR2 FQNEAQ, per germline (reference sequence). The CDR3 DNA follows: TGTGCCAGCAGCCGTTTATCCGGCTACACCTTC. Its translation is CASSRLSGYTF.

The CDR3 coding sequence is TGTGCCGCTCAGGGGCCTAGCTCCTACAATGAGCAGTTCTTC. Translated: CAAQGPSSYNEQFF. The J gene is TRBJ2-1, the V gene TRBV30, with D possibly TRBD1 on 6 matching bases. Deletions cut 8 bases from V and 0 bases from J, with 14 bases between. The CDR3 totals 14 residues. Germline V gene lookup returns CDR1 GTSNPN and CDR2 SVGIG (reference sequence).

V is TRBV5-4 and J is TRBJ2-1; TRBD2 is a possible D gene (5 bases). Per the germline V gene, CDR1 is SGHNT and CDR2 is YYREEE (reference sequence). Trimming stripped 4 bases from V and 7 bases from J, with 27 bases between. This CDR3 region has 18 residues. The CDR3 coding sequence is TGTGCCAGCAGCCCAATACTGAAACACAGATTTGGGAGTAATGAGCAGTTCTTC. Its protein is CASSPILKHRFGSNEQFF.

The genes are TRBV10-3 and TRBJ2-5; a possible D gene is TRBD1 (5 bases). V was trimmed by 5 bases and J by 4 bases, leaving 14 bases between them. Germline values: CDR1 ENHRY, CDR2 SYGVKD. This CDR3 contains 14 residues. The CDR3: CAISWSGQGETQYF. For the CDR3, the DNA is TGTGCCATCAGTTGGTCAGGGCAGGGAGAGACCCAGTACTTC.

The rearrangement joins TRBV11-2 to TRBJ2-3; 7 nucleotides match TRBD1. This CDR3 is built from 14 residues. CDR1 SGHAT and CDR2 FQNNGV come from the germline V gene. V lost 1 base and J lost 6; bases outside the gene matches: 4. DNA for the CDR3: TGTGCCAGCAGCTTAGGGAGCAGGGGGGATACGCAGTATTTT. It codes for CASSLGSRGDTQYF. Drawing the rest from reference TRBV11-2 and TRBJ2-3, the complete variable domain is EAGVAQSPRYKIIEKRQSVAFWCNPISGHATLYWYQQILGQGPKLLIQFQNNGVVDDSQLPKDRFSAERLKGVDSTLKIQPAKLEDSAVYLCASSLGSRGDTQYFGPGTRLTVL.